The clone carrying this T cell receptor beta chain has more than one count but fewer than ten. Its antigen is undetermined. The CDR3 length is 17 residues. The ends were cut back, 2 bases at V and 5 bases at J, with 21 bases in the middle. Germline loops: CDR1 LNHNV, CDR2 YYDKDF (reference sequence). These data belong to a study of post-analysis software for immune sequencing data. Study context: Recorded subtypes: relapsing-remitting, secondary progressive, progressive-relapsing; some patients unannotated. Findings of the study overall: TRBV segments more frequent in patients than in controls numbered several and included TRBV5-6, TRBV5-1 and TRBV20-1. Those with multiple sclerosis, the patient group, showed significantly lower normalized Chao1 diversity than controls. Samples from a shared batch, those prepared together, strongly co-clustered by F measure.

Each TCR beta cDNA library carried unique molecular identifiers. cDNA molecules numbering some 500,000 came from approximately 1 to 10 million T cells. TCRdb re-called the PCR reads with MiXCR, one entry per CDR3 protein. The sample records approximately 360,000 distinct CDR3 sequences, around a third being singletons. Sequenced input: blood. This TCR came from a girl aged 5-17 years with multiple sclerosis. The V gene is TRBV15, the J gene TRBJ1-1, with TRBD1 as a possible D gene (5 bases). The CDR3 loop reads CATSRSPLRAGRTEAFF. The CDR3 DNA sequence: TGTGCCACCAGCAGATCCCCGTTAAGGGCAGGGCGGACTGAAGCTTTCTTT.